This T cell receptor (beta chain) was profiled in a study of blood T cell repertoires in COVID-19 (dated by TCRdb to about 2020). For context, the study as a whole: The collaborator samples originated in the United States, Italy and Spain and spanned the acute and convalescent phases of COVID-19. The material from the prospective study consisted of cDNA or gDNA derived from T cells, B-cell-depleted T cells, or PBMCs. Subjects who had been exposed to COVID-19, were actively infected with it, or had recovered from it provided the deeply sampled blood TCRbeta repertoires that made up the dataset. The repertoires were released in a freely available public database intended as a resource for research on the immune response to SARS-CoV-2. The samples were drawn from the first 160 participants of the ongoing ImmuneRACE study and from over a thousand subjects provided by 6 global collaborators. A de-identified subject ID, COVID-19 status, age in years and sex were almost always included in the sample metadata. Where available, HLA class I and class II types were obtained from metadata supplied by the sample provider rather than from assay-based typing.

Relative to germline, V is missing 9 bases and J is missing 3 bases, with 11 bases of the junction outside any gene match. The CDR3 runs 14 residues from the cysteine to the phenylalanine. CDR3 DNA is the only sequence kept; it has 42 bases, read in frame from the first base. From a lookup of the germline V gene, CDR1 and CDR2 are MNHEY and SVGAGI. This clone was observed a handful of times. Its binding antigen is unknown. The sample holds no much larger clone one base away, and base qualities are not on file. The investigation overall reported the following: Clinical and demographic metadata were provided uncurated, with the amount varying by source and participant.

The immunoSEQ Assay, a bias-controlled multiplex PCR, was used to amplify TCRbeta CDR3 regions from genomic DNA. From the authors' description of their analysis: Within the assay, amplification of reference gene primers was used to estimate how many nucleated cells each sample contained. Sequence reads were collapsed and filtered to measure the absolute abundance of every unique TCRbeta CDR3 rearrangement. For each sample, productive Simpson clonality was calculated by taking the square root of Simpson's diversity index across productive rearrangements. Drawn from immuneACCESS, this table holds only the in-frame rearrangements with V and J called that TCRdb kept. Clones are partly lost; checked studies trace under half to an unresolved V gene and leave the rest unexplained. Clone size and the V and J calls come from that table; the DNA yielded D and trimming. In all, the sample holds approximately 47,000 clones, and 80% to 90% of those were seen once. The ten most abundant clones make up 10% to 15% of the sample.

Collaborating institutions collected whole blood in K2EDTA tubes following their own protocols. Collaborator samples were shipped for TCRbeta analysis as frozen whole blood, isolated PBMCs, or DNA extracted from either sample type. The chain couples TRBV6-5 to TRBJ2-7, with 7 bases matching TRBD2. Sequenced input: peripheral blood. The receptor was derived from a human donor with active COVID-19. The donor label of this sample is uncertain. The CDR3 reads CASLEGGGVYEQYF. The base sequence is TGTGCCAGTCTAGAAGGCGGGGGAGTCTACGAGCAGTACTTC.